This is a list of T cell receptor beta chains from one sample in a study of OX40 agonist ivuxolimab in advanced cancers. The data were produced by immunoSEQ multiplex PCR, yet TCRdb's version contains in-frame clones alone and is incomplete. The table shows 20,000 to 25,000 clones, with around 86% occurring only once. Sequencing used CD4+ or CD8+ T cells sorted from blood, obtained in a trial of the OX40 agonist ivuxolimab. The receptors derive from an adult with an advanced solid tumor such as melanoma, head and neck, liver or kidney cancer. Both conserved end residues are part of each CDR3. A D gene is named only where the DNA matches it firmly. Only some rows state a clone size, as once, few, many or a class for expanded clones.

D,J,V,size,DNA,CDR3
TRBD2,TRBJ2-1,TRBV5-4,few,TGTGCCAGCAGCTTGGGGACTAGCGGGAGGGAAGTCGATGAGCAGTTCTTC,CASSLGTSGREVDEQFF
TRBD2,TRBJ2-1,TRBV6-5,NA,TGTGCCAGCAGTTACTCAAGCGGGAGTAGGTACAATGAGCAGTTCTTC,CASSYSSGSRYNEQFF
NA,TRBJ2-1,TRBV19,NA,TGTGCCAGTAGTATAGATCCTGGGCCGTACAATGAGCAGTTCTTC,CASSIDPGPYNEQFF
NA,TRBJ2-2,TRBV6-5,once,TGTGCCAGCAGTTACCTTGGGACCGCGAACACCGGGGAGCTGTTTTTT,CASSYLGTANTGELFF
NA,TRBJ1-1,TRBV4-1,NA,TGCGCCAGCAGCCAAGAGCGATCAGGTGCCAACACTGAAGCTTTCTTT,CASSQERSGANTEAFF
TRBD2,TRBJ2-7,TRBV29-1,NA,TGCAGCGTGGGACTAGCGGGATTCGAGCAGTACTTC,CSVGLAGFEQYF
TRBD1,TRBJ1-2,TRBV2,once,TGTGCCAGCAGTGAATGGGACAGGGAGCTCTATGGCTACACCTTC,CASSEWDRELYGYTF
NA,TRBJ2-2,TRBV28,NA,TGTGCCAGCAGTTACGTTCTGGTCCCCGGGGAGCTGTTTTTT,CASSYVLVPGELFF
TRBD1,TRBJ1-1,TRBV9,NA,TGTGCCAGCAGCGTGACCGGGACAGTGAACACTGAAGCTTTCTTT,CASSVTGTVNTEAFF
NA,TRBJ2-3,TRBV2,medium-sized,TGTGCCAGCAGTGGACTGAGAGGGGTTGATACGCAGTATTTT,CASSGLRGVDTQYF
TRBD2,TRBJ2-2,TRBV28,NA,TGTGCCAGCAGCCCCGGACTAGCGGACCTACGGGGCACCGGGGAGCTGTTTTTT,CASSPGLADLRGTGELFF
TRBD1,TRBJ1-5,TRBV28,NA,TGTGCCAGCAGTACCCTGGGACAGGGGAATCAGCCCCAGCATTTT,CASSTLGQGNQPQHF
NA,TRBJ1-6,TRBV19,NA,TGTGCCAGTCACCCGGGAAGCTCCTATAATTCACCCCTCCACTTT,CASHPGSSYNSPLHF
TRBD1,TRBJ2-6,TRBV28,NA,TGTGCCAGCAGGCAGACAGGGGGCTCTGGGGCCAACGTCCTGACTTTC,CASRQTGGSGANVLTF
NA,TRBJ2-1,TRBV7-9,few,TGTGCCAGCAGCTTCCCCGGGACTGAGCAGTTCTTC,CASSFPGTEQFF
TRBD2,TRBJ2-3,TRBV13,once,TGTGCCAGCAGCTCCCTAGCGGGGGGGGGAACAGATACGCAGTATTTT,CASSSLAGGGTDTQYF
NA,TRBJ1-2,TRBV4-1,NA,TGCGCCAGCAGCCATATGAGGGGCTACACCTTC,CASSHMRGYTF
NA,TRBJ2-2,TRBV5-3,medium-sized,TGTGCCAGAACACGGAGAGACACCGGGGAGCTGTTTTTT,CARTRRDTGELFF
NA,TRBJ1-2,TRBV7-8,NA,TGTGCCAGCAGCTTAGGGGGAGATCAGGGCTACACCTTC,CASSLGGDQGYTF
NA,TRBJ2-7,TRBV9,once,TGTGCCAGCAGCGTAGGCAGCTCCGAGCAGTACTTC,CASSVGSSEQYF